The sequence of this TCR beta chain was determined in a study of control samples from healthy donors and cancer patients. The CDR3 sequence is 16 residues long. The V and J ends lost 2 bases and 6 bases, in that order; junction bases with no gene match: 5. The germline gives CDR1 SGHDT, CDR2 YYEEEE. TCRdb's copy holds only in-frame clones and misses some; the assay was immunoSEQ multiplex PCR. The data hold more than 30,000 clones, with around 94% observed a single time. This clone was detected once. Input material: blood. The source is a man in his fifties or sixties in good health. The chain uses TRBV5-6 and TRBJ2-3, with 14 bases fitting TRBD2. The CDR3 region is CASSFRLAGGRDTQYF. Written as DNA, the CDR3 is TGTGCCAGCAGCTTCCGACTAGCGGGGGGGCGGGATACGCAGTATTTT.